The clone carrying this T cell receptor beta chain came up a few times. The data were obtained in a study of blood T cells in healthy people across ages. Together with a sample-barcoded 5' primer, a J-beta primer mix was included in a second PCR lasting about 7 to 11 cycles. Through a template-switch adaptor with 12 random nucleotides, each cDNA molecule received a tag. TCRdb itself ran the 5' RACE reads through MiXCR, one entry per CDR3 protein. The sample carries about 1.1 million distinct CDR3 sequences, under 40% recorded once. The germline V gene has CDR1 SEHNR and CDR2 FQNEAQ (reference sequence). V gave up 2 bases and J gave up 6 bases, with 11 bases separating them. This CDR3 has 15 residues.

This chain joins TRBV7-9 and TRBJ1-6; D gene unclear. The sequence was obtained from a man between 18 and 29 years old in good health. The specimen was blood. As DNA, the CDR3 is TGTGCCAGCAGCTTAATGGGGAAGTCTAATTCACCCCTCCACTTT. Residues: CASSLMGKSNSPLHF.